One sample yielded the 30 T cell receptor beta chains listed below, sequenced in a study of memory CD8 T cells in hepatitis C reinfection. The time point is: peak reinfection, 3 to 8 weeks after reinfection detection. No in vitro expansion preceded TCR sequencing of the sorted cells. Sequencing used immunoSEQ multiplex PCR; TCRdb keeps in-frame clones, though not all of them. The sample holds 35,000 to 55,000 clones, approximately 88% seen once. Sequenced input: naive CD8+ T cells sorted from blood. The receptors were sampled from a young man with hepatitis C virus infection.

The V call is TRBV6-5, the J call TRBJ2-1; 7 bases are shared with TRBD1. The J segment lost 6 bases and the V segment lost 3 bases, leaving 2 bases of the junction unmatched. The CDR3 totals 13 residues. The germline V gene has CDR1 MNHEY and CDR2 SVGAGI. CDR3 DNA sequence: TGTGCCAGCAGTTATCCAGGGGGCAATGAGCAGTTCTTC. The encoded protein is CASSYPGGNEQFF.

CDR3 sequence: CASSSLGTGETYTF. CDR3 DNA: TGTGCCAGCAGTTCTCTTGGGACAGGGGAAACCTACACCTTC. V usage is TRBV6-5 and J usage is TRBJ1-2, with 10 bases identical to TRBD1. The CDR3 runs to 14 residues. Germline V gene sequence: CDR1 MNHEY, CDR2 SVGAGI. J was trimmed by 10 bases and V by 4 bases; bases with no gene match: 9.

The V call is TRBV7-2, the J call TRBJ1-5; TRBD1 agrees at 9 bases. The CDR3 runs 19 residues. Trimming cost V 1 base and J 2 bases; bases outside gene matches: 12. Germline CDR1 reads SGHTA; CDR2 reads FQGNSA. The CDR3 nucleotides read TGTGCCAGCAGCTTAGGGGCGGGGACAGGGCGGTTGGGCAATCAGCCCCAGCATTTT. This encodes CASSLGAGTGRLGNQPQHF. The full variable domain, its missing parts supplied by reference TRBV7-2 and TRBJ1-5, is GAGVSQSPSNKVTEKGKDVELRCDPISGHTALYWYRQSLGQGLEFLIYFQGNSAPDKSGLPSDRFSAERTGGSVSTLTIQRTQQEDSAVYLCASSLGAGTGRLGNQPQHFGDGTRLSIL.

The chain joins TRBV6-6 to TRBJ2-7; no firm D call. Germline V lookup: CDR1 MNHNY, CDR2 SVGAGI (reference sequence). V shed 0 bases and J shed 6 bases, with 9 bases lying between them. This CDR3 has 13 residues. The CDR3 is CASSYSPSGEQYF. The CDR3 DNA is TGTGCCAGCAGTTACTCACCTTCGGGCGAGCAGTACTTC.

This chain joins TRBV27 and TRBJ1-5, with 7 nucleotides matching TRBD1. This CDR3 has 14 residues. Germline loops: CDR1 MNHEY, CDR2 SMNVEV (reference sequence). V lost 5 bases, J lost 5 bases, and 6 bases stayed unmatched. The CDR3 protein is CASSLGGSDQPQHF. In DNA form, the CDR3 reads TGTGCCAGCAGTCTAGGGGGCTCGGATCAGCCCCAGCATTTT.

This chain links TRBV19 with TRBJ2-7; D possibly corresponds to TRBD2 (6 bases). Looked up from germline, CDR1 is LNHDA and CDR2 is SQIVND (reference sequence). This CDR3 contains 15 residues. V was trimmed by 6 bases and J by 3 bases, leaving 18 bases between them. This CDR3 is CASSQDRDLNYEQYF. In nucleotides, the CDR3 is TGTGCCAGTAGCCAAGACCGGGACTTAAACTACGAGCAGTACTTC.

The chain combines TRBV5-6 with TRBJ2-6; 8 nucleotides match TRBD1. CDR1 and CDR2 from the germline V gene are SGHDT and YYEEEE. The V segment lost 0 bases and the J segment 4 bases; nucleotides outside the gene matches: 9. The CDR3 has 18 residues. DNA of the CDR3: TGTGCCAGCAGCTTGGGTGCAGGGGGCGCGTGGGGGGCCAACGTCCTGACTTTC. The encoded protein is CASSLGAGGAWGANVLTF.

This chain joins TRBV6-5 and TRBJ2-5; 9 positions agree with TRBD1. The germline gives CDR1 MNHEY, CDR2 SVGAGI. This CDR3 region has 14 residues. With V trimmed by 4 bases and J by 6 bases, 6 bases remained unmatched. The CDR3 reads CASSWTGERKTQYF. In nucleotides, the CDR3 is TGTGCCAGCAGTTGGACAGGGGAACGAAAGACCCAGTACTTC.

This chain joins TRBV25-1 and TRBJ1-2; 7 bases are a match to TRBD1. This CDR3 spans 15 amino acids. With 9 bases clipped from V and 6 bases from J, the junction kept 16 bases outside the gene matches. Germline values: CDR1 MGHDK, CDR2 SYGVNS. The CDR3 reads CARPPQGGPMDGYTF. The DNA for the CDR3 is TGTGCCAGACCTCCCCAGGGGGGCCCGATGGATGGCTACACCTTC.

V and J are TRBV7-9 and TRBJ2-3; 12 bases match TRBD2. After removal of 4 bases from V and 1 base from J, the junction contained 9 bases not matched to a gene. Germline-derived CDR1 and CDR2 are SEHNR and FQNEAQ (reference sequence). The CDR3 covers 18 residues. The CDR3 sequence is CASSSSLAGGPRTDTQYF. The CDR3 nucleotides read TGTGCCAGCAGCTCGTCACTAGCGGGAGGACCTCGCACAGATACGCAGTATTTT. Full variable domain (rest looked up from reference TRBV7-9 and TRBJ2-3): DTGVSQNPRHKITKRGQNVTFRCDPISEHNRLYWYRQTLGQGPEFLTYFQNEAQLEKSRLLSDRFSAERPKGSFSTLEIQRTEQGDSAMYLCASSSSLAGGPRTDTQYFGPGTRLTVL.

This clone is a singleton in its sample. The rearrangement uses TRBV28 and TRBJ1-6, with TRBD1 identical over 8 bases. Trimming took 6 bases from V and 8 from J; bases not matched to a gene: 6. The CDR3 runs 14 residues. The germline V gene has CDR1 MDHEN and CDR2 SYDVKM. The CDR3 region is CASRRQGSHSPLHF. DNA of the CDR3: TGTGCCAGCAGGCGACAGGGGAGCCATTCACCCCTCCACTTT.

Written as DNA, the CDR3 is TGTGCCAGTAGTATAGATGGCCCGGGACTAACCAGCCAGCCCCAGCATTTT. Translation: CASSIDGPGLTSQPQHF. The genes are TRBV19 and TRBJ1-5, with D possibly TRBD1 on 5 matching bases. Trimming cost V 0 bases and J 7 bases, with 19 bases left between them. The CDR3 is 17 residues long. Germline values: CDR1 LNHDA, CDR2 SQIVND (reference sequence).

This chain connects TRBV7-6 to TRBJ1-1; unclear D gene. This CDR3 region has 13 residues. The germline V gene encodes CDR1 SGHVS and CDR2 FNYEAQ. The V and J ends lost 0 bases and 2 bases respectively, with 4 bases between them. DNA for the CDR3: TGTGCCAGCAGCTTAGCGTTAAACACTGAAGCTTTCTTT. It codes for CASSLALNTEAFF. Using reference TRBV7-6 and TRBJ1-1 for the parts outside the CDR3, the full variable domain is GAGVSQSPRYKVTKRGQDVALRCDPISGHVSLYWYRQALGQGPEFLTYFNYEAQQDKSGLPNDRFSAERPEGSISTLTIQRTEQRDSAMYRCASSLALNTEAFFGQGTRLTVV.

This chain links TRBV4-2 with TRBJ2-2; 11 bases map to TRBD2. CDR3 length: 13 amino acids. Unmatched junction bases numbered 1, after V lost 7 bases and J lost 6 bases. Germline CDR1 LGHNA, CDR2 YNFKEQ. The CDR3 spells CASKGLAAGELFF. CDR3 DNA: TGTGCCAGCAAGGGACTAGCGGCCGGGGAGCTGTTTTTT.

This rearrangement joins TRBV7-9 to TRBJ1-1; 8 nucleotides line up with TRBD1. Per germline, CDR1 SEHNR and CDR2 FQNEAQ (reference sequence). CDR3 size: 14 residues. The V and J ends lost 5 bases and 4 bases, in that order; junction bases with no gene match: 6. Written as DNA, the CDR3 is TGTGCCAGCAGCAGACAGGGGATGGGCACTGAAGCTTTCTTT. It translates to CASSRQGMGTEAFF. Supplemented by reference TRBV7-9 and TRBJ1-1, the full variable domain reads DTGVSQNPRHKITKRGQNVTFRCDPISEHNRLYWYRQTLGQGPEFLTYFQNEAQLEKSRLLSDRFSAERPKGSFSTLEIQRTEQGDSAMYLCASSRQGMGTEAFFGQGTRLTVV.

Of note for this clone: Other DNA sequences within the sample encode an identical CDR3. The V call is TRBV7-9, the J call TRBJ2-3; no clear D gene. The V and J ends lost 1 base and 0 bases respectively, with 8 bases between them. Germline CDR1 and CDR2: SEHNR and FQNEAQ (reference sequence). The CDR3 is 15 amino acids. This chain's CDR3 is CASSLVASSTDTQYF. CDR3 DNA: TGTGCCAGCAGCTTAGTGGCCTCCAGCACAGATACGCAGTATTTT. The variable domain in full, with the rest retrieved from reference TRBV7-9 and TRBJ2-3, is DTGVSQNPRHKITKRGQNVTFRCDPISEHNRLYWYRQTLGQGPEFLTYFQNEAQLEKSRLLSDRFSAERPKGSFSTLEIQRTEQGDSAMYLCASSLVASSTDTQYFGPGTRLTVL.

This clone was counted only a few times. The chain couples TRBV28 to TRBJ1-5; no clear D gene. The CDR3 has 14 residues. V was clipped by 3 bases and J by 3 bases, with 9 bases between them. From germline, CDR1 is MDHEN and CDR2 SYDVKM. DNA of the CDR3: TGTGCCAGCAGTTTGGGAGGGCCCAATCAGCCCCAGCATTTT. This codes for CASSLGGPNQPQHF.

The V and J genes are TRBV6-5 and TRBJ1-1; the match to TRBD1 covers 12 bases. This CDR3 region has 15 residues. The junction had 3 bases not matched to a gene; V was cut back by 5 bases and J by 2 bases. Germline V gene sequence: CDR1 MNHEY, CDR2 SVGAGI. The CDR3 DNA is TGTGCCAGCAGTGGGACAGGGGGCCTAAACACTGAAGCTTTCTTT. Protein sequence: CASSGTGGLNTEAFF.

V usage is TRBV11-2 and J usage is TRBJ2-2, with D perhaps TRBD2 (6 bases). Trimming removed 3 bases at V and 5 bases at J, with 7 bases between. The CDR3 is 13 residues long. Germline assignment: CDR1 SGHAT and CDR2 FQNNGV. This chain's CDR3 is CASSLEGTGELFF. The CDR3 nucleotides read TGTGCCAGCAGCTTGGAGGGAACCGGGGAGCTGTTTTTT. Together with reference TRBV11-2 and TRBJ2-2, the CDR3 gives the full variable domain: EAGVAQSPRYKIIEKRQSVAFWCNPISGHATLYWYQQILGQGPKLLIQFQNNGVVDDSQLPKDRFSAERLKGVDSTLKIQPAKLEDSAVYLCASSLEGTGELFFGEGSRLTVL.

The rearrangement joins TRBV11-2 to TRBJ2-1; D gene uncertain. The V end was cut by 1 base, the J end by 0 bases, with 10 bases between. CDR1 SGHAT and CDR2 FQNNGV come from the germline V gene. The CDR3 consists of 16 residues. In nucleotides, the CDR3 is TGTGCCAGCAGCTTAGCTGTACTACTCTCCTACAATGAGCAGTTCTTC. Translated: CASSLAVLLSYNEQFF.

Worth noting for this clone: At the DNA level, this CDR3 is encoded by other sequences in the same sample as well. The chain is built from TRBV7-9 and TRBJ2-5, with 8 bases lining up with TRBD2. J gave up 3 bases and V 5 bases, and 5 bases lay outside the gene matches. The CDR3 totals 14 residues. Germline values: CDR1 SEHNR, CDR2 FQNEAQ (reference sequence). The CDR3 DNA reads as TGTGCCAGCAGCCCCACGGGAGGGGAAGAGACCCAGTACTTC. Translated, it gives CASSPTGGEETQYF.

The chain couples TRBV7-9 to TRBJ2-5; possibly TRBD1 for D (6 bases). The CDR3 contains 13 residues. CDR1 SEHNR and CDR2 FQNEAQ come from the germline V gene (reference sequence). The V end lost 5 bases, the J end lost 5 bases, and 12 bases lay between the germline ends. The CDR3 is CASSPGAEETQYF. CDR3 DNA: TGTGCCAGCAGCCCAGGGGCGGAGGAGACCCAGTACTTC.

CDR3 in DNA: TGTGCCACCCCCGGGGGGGCGGTCACAGATACGCAGTATTTT. This gives the protein CATPGGAVTDTQYF. The chain recombines TRBV2 with TRBJ2-3, with TRBD2 identical over 8 bases. The V segment lost 10 bases and the J segment 2 bases; nucleotides outside the gene matches: 8. Germline V lookup: CDR1 SNHLY, CDR2 FYNNEI. The CDR3 runs 14 residues.

The chain combines TRBV7-6 with TRBJ2-1; D may be TRBD2 (6 bases). Germline lookup yields CDR1 SGHVS and CDR2 FNYEAQ. The CDR3 consists of 17 residues. Trimming removed 6 bases from V and 4 bases from J, with 22 bases in between. CDR3 sequence (DNA): TGTGCCAGCAGGGGAACGGGACCCCCAGGAGGGTACAATGAGCAGTTCTTC. This sequence encodes CASRGTGPPGGYNEQFF.

J is TRBJ2-1 and V is TRBV10-1, with 7 bases fitting TRBD2. The ends lost 2 bases at V and 3 bases at J; junction bases unmatched: 7. The CDR3 sequence is 16 residues long. Germline V lookup: CDR1 WNHNN, CDR2 SYGVQD (reference sequence). The CDR3, as DNA: TGCGCCAGCAGTGAGCCTCCCGGCGGGAGCTACAATGAGCAGTTCTTC. Its protein is CASSEPPGGSYNEQFF.

The chain uses TRBV11-2 and TRBJ2-3; 7 bases agree with TRBD2. The germline gives CDR1 SGHAT, CDR2 FQNNGV. CDR3 length equals 12 residues. V was pared by 5 bases and J by 8 bases, with 4 bases of the junction left unmatched. In nucleotides, the CDR3 is TGTGCCAGCAGCGGTTGGGGGGGTACGCAGTATTTT. Amino acids: CASSGWGGTQYF.

The CDR3 protein is CASRSGFTYEQYV. The DNA of the CDR3 is TGTGCCAGTCGTTCAGGGTTTACCTACGAGCAGTACGTC. The chain carries TRBV11-2 and TRBJ2-7, with D possibly matching TRBD1 (5 bases). CDR1 is SGHAT and CDR2 is FQNNGV in the germline V gene. CDR3 length equals 13 residues. V dropped 9 bases and J dropped 2 bases, with 14 bases sitting between them.

The rearrangement uses TRBV27 and TRBJ2-1, with 7 bases fitting TRBD2. V lost 2 bases and J lost 7; bases outside the gene matches: 8. Germline-derived CDR1 and CDR2 are MNHEY and SMNVEV (reference sequence). The CDR3 length is 15 residues. CDR3 sequence: CASSLAGVPRNEQFF. The CDR3 DNA reads TGTGCCAGCAGTTTAGCGGGGGTCCCGAGGAATGAGCAGTTCTTC.

CDR3 protein: CASTPLPGQGRPGYTF. In nucleotides, the CDR3 is TGTGCCAGCACCCCCCTTCCGGGACAGGGGCGTCCGGGCTACACCTTC. This sequence joins TRBV7-9 and TRBJ1-2; 10 nucleotides match TRBD1. The CDR3 is made up of 16 amino acids. Germline V CDR1 and CDR2: SEHNR, FQNEAQ (reference sequence). V trimming: 7 bases; J trimming: 8 bases; junction bases outside the gene matches: 16.

V usage is TRBV6-6 and J usage is TRBJ2-7; TRBD2 aligns across 12 bases. Germline V gene lookup returns CDR1 MNHNY and CDR2 SVGAGI (reference sequence). The CDR3 has 15 residues. After removal of 5 bases from V and 4 bases from J, the junction contained 6 bases not matched to a gene. CDR3: CASSHSSGGAYEQYV. For the CDR3, the DNA is TGTGCCAGCAGTCATTCTAGCGGGGGGGCGTACGAGCAGTACGTC.